Presented here are 15 T cell receptor beta chains from one specimen sequenced in a study of T cell responses to AZD1222 COVID-19 vaccine. Clones were sequenced by immunoSEQ multiplex PCR, and TCRdb holds only the in-frame ones, with some missing. The sample shows around 120,000 clones, around nine tenths of them seen only once. Source: peripheral blood, taken on day 0 of AZD1222 vaccination. The receptors were sampled from an adult in good health.

The chain joins TRBV2 to TRBJ1-1; D may be TRBD1 (6 bases). The CDR3 is 14 amino acids. The V gene lost 4 bases and the J gene lost 0 bases, with 9 bases spanning the gap. Germline loops: CDR1 SNHLY, CDR2 FYNNEI. The CDR3 protein is CASSVGTLNTEAFF. For the CDR3, the DNA is TGTGCCAGCAGTGTGGGGACATTGAACACTGAAGCTTTCTTT. The full variable domain, rest sourced from reference TRBV2 and TRBJ1-1, is EPEVTQTPSHQVTQMGQEVILRCVPISNHLYFYWYRQILGQKVEFLVSFYNNEISEKSEIFDDQFSVERPDGSNFTLKIRSTKLEDSAMYFCASSVGTLNTEAFFGQGTRLTVV.

The rearrangement uses TRBV7-2 and TRBJ2-7, with 8 bases identical to TRBD1. The CDR3 sequence is 14 residues long. Germline V gives CDR1 SGHTA, CDR2 FQGNSA. J was trimmed by 2 bases and V by 2 bases; bases with no gene match: 2. CDR3 sequence reads: CASSLKQGAYEQYF. The CDR3 DNA sequence: TGTGCCAGCAGCTTAAAACAGGGGGCCTACGAGCAGTACTTC. Combining the CDR3 with reference TRBV7-2 and TRBJ2-7 gives the whole variable domain GAGVSQSPSNKVTEKGKDVELRCDPISGHTALYWYRQSLGQGLEFLIYFQGNSAPDKSGLPSDRFSAERTGGSVSTLTIQRTQQEDSAVYLCASSLKQGAYEQYFGPGTRLTVT.

This chain connects TRBV28 to TRBJ1-1, with D perhaps TRBD1 (5 bases). Deletions cut 3 bases from V and 11 bases from J, with 13 bases between. Germline CDR1 reads MDHEN; CDR2 reads SYDVKM. The CDR3 covers 12 residues. CDR3 protein: CASSLNVGGAFF. The CDR3 bases are TGTGCCAGCAGTTTGAACGTGGGGGGGGCTTTCTTT.

The sample holds one count of this clone. V gene TRBV9 combines with J gene TRBJ2-7; 12 nucleotides align to TRBD2. This CDR3 comprises 19 residues. Germline lookup yields CDR1 SGDLS and CDR2 YYNGEE. J was trimmed by 6 bases and V by 4 bases; bases with no gene match: 20. CDR3: CASSSRGTKTSGSLAEQYF. The CDR3 region has the DNA TGTGCCAGCAGCTCCCGAGGGACAAAGACTAGCGGGAGTCTCGCCGAGCAGTACTTC.

This chain links TRBV5-1 with TRBJ2-2, with TRBD2 matching over 11 bases. CDR3 length equals 16 residues. The V and J ends lost 2 bases and 6 bases, in that order; junction bases with no gene match: 6. Germline V lookup: CDR1 SGHRS, CDR2 YFSETQ. CDR3 nucleotides: TGCGCCAGCAGCTTATTACTAGCGGGAGAAGCCGGGGAGCTGTTTTTT. Translated: CASSLLLAGEAGELFF.

This chain uses TRBV6-2 or TRBV6-3 with TRBJ1-5; 7 bases fit TRBD1. CDR3 length: 19 residues. Germline values: CDR1 MNHEY, CDR2 SVGEGT. Trimming cost V 3 bases and J 4 bases; bases outside gene matches: 18. CDR3 in DNA: TGTGCCAGCAGTTATGAGAGGAGAACAGGGGCCATGGGGAATCAGCCCCAGCATTTT. Residues: CASSYERRTGAMGNQPQHF.

This chain links TRBV28 with TRBJ2-5; no firm D call. V was pared by 4 bases and J by 1 base, with 13 bases between. The germline V gene has CDR1 MDHEN and CDR2 SYDVKM. This CDR3 has 15 amino acids. CDR3 sequence: CASSSRWGFQETQYF. Here the CDR3 DNA reads TGTGCCAGCAGTTCACGCTGGGGATTCCAAGAGACCCAGTACTTC.

As DNA, the CDR3 is TGTGCCACCAGCAGAGGGTCAAGCGGAGAAAAACTGTTTTTT. Its translation is CATSRGSSGEKLFF. The V call is TRBV15, the J call TRBJ1-4; D gene uncertain. Trimming cost V 1 base and J 8 bases, with 11 bases left between them. Germline lookup yields CDR1 LNHNV and CDR2 YYDKDF (reference sequence). The CDR3 contains 14 residues.

CDR3 nucleotides: TGTGCCAGTAGGGACGGACAGAAGATTTACAATGAGCAGTTCTTC. This sequence encodes CASRDGQKIYNEQFF. V gene TRBV19 combines with J gene TRBJ2-1, with D possibly matching TRBD1 (6 bases). The CDR3 length is 15 residues. Trimming cost V 6 bases and J 4 bases, with 16 bases left between them. The V gene's germline CDR1 is LNHDA and CDR2 SQIVND (reference sequence).

The chain recombines TRBV12-3 or TRBV12-4 with TRBJ2-1; D call uncertain. V lost 2 bases and J lost 11, with 7 bases in between. The CDR3 runs to 11 residues. Written as DNA, the CDR3 is TGTGCCAGCAGTTTACTACTAAAGCAGTTCTTC. It encodes CASSLLLKQFF.

The V and J genes are TRBV11-3 and TRBJ2-1; TRBD2 aligns across 8 bases. J gave up 9 bases and V 1 base, and 11 bases lay outside the gene matches. CDR1 and CDR2 (germline): SGHNT, YENEEA. This CDR3 is 16 amino acids long. The CDR3 reads CASSLAYAAGVTEQFF. The CDR3, as DNA: TGTGCCAGCAGCTTAGCGTATGCAGCGGGAGTGACTGAGCAGTTCTTC.

The V call is TRBV6-5, the J call TRBJ2-7, with D maybe TRBD1 (7 bases). Looked up from germline, CDR1 is MNHEY and CDR2 is SVGAGI. The CDR3 contains 15 residues. The V gene lost 2 bases and the J gene lost 4 bases, with 15 bases spanning the gap. In DNA, the CDR3 is TGTGCCAGCAGTTACCGGAGGGACAGACGATACGAGCAGTACTTC. Its protein product is CASSYRRDRRYEQYF.

This chain links TRBV24-1 with TRBJ1-5, with 10 positions matching TRBD1. The junction had 2 bases not matched to a gene; V was cut back by 0 bases and J by 1 base. The CDR3 length is 17 residues. Looked up from germline, CDR1 is KGHDR and CDR2 is SFDVKD. CDR3 nucleotides: TGTGCCACCAGTGATTTGCGGGGACAGGGGAGCAATCAGCCCCAGCATTTT. As protein: CATSDLRGQGSNQPQHF.

This chain uses TRBV19 with TRBJ1-6; D call uncertain. V was pared by 6 bases and J by 7 bases, with 13 bases between. CDR3 length: 14 amino acids. Germline lookup yields CDR1 LNHDA and CDR2 SQIVND (reference sequence). CDR3 residues: CASRPRGDNSPLHF. The CDR3 nucleotides read TGTGCCAGTAGGCCCCGGGGAGACAATTCACCCCTCCACTTT.

This chain joins TRBV12-3 or TRBV12-4 and TRBJ2-1, with a tentative D call TRBD2 (6 bases). Deletions cut 2 bases from V and 14 bases from J, with 13 bases between. CDR3 size: 12 residues. CDR3 DNA: TGTGCCAGCAGTTTACGGGCGACTAGGGAGTTCTTC. It encodes CASSLRATREFF.